This T cell receptor beta chain was retrieved from a study of blood T cell repertoires in COVID-19. Study summary: Acute and convalescent COVID-19 samples came from the United States, Italy and Spain. PBMCs, B-cell-depleted T cells, or T cells provided the cDNA or gDNA that made up the material.

In the original analysis: It was from reference gene primer amplification that nucleated cell counts were estimated. Here immunoSEQ multiplex PCR was the method, and the copy in TCRdb shows in-frame clones only, minus some. The D gene and trimming were derived from the DNA, and the V and J assignments and clone size from that table. Of tens of thousands of clones listed, 82% are singletons. This clone came up once. Sequenced input: peripheral blood. The source of this sequence is a woman in her fifties or sixties with acute or convalescent COVID-19.

The CDR3 is CASSVQGVGNTIYF. The CDR3 DNA follows: TGTGCCAGCAGCGTACAGGGCGTTGGAAACACCATATATTTT. The chain employs TRBV9 and TRBJ1-3, with D possibly TRBD1 on 5 matching bases. Trimming pared 1 base from V and 3 bases from J, leaving 8 bases between. Germline V lookup: CDR1 SGDLS, CDR2 YYNGEE. This CDR3 has 14 amino acids.